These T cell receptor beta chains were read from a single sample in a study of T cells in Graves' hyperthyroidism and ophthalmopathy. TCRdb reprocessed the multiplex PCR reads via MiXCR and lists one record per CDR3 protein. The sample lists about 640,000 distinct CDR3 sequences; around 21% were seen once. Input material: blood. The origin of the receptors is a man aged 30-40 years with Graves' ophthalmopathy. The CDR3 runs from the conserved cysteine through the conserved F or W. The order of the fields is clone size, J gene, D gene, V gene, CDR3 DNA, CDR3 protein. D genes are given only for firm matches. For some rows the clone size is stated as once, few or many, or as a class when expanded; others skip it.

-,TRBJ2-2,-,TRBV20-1,TGCAGTGCTGGGACCGACACCGGGGAGCTGTTTTTT,CSAGTDTGELFF
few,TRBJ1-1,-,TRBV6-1,TGTGCCAGCATGGGTACAGGGAACACTGAAGCTTTCTTT,CASMGTGNTEAFF
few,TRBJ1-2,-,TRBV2,TGTGCCAGCAGGGCCGGGACGGTGCGGGACTATGGCTACACCTTC,CASRAGTVRDYGYTF
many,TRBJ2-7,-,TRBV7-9,TGTGCCAGCAGCTTAGCACGGGCCTACGAGCAGTACTTC,CASSLARAYEQYF
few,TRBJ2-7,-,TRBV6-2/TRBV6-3,TGTGCCAGCAGCTATACAGGGATGAGCTCCTACGAGCAGTACTTC,CASSYTGMSSYEQYF
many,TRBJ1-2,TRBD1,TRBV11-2,TGTGCCAGCAGCAGTAGGGACAGACGGGACTATGGCTACACCTTC,CASSSRDRRDYGYTF
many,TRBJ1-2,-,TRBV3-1,TGTGCCAGCAGCCAAACAGGAACCCCCTATGGCTACACCTTC,CASSQTGTPYGYTF
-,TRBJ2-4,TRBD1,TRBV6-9,TGTGCCAGCAGTTACCAGGGACAGGGGGCCGTAGCCAAAAACATTCAGTACTTC,CASSYQGQGAVAKNIQYF
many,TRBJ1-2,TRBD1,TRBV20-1,TGCAGTGCGGCGGGACAGGGAGGCTACTATGGCTACACCTTC,CSAAGQGGYYGYTF
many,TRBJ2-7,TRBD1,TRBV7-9,TGTGCCAGCAGCGGCGGGACAGGGAACTACGAGCAGTACTTC,CASSGGTGNYEQYF
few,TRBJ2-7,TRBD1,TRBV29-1,TGCAGCGCCGGACAGGGATTTGCCCACGAGCAGTACTTC,CSAGQGFAHEQYF
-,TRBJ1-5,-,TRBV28,TGTGCCAGCAAGGAAGCAATTAGCAATCAGCCCCAGCATTTT,CASKEAISNQPQHF
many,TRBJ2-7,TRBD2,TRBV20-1,TGCAGTGCTAGAGGAAATAGCGGGAGTATTGGCGAGCAGTACTTC,CSARGNSGSIGEQYF
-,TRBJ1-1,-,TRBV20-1,TGCAGTGCTAGAGGGGCCAACAAAGTGGGAGGTTTATCTGAAGCTTTCTTT,CSARGANKVGGLSEAFF
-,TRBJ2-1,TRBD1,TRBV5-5,TGTGCCAGCAGCTGGGACAGGGGGTTAGGCAATGAGCAGTTCTTC,CASSWDRGLGNEQFF
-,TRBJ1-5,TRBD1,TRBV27,TGTGCCAGCAGAAAGGACAGGGCCAATCAGCCCCAGCATTTT,CASRKDRANQPQHF
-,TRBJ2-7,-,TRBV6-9,TGTGCCAGCAGTTACTTCGGGCGCAGGGGTTTCTACGAGCAGTACTTC,CASSYFGRRGFYEQYF